These T cell receptor beta chains were read from a single sample in a study of cytomegalovirus exposure and HLA in healthy donors. TCRdb's copy holds only in-frame clones and misses some; the assay was immunoSEQ multiplex PCR. The data show about 160,000 clones, about 83% seen once. Material: PBMCs. The receptor set was obtained from a woman in her twenties or thirties in good health and CMV-seronegative. Both conserved end residues are part of each CDR3. The order of the fields is clone size, V gene, J gene, D gene, CDR3 protein, CDR3 DNA. A D gene is named only where the DNA matches it firmly. Rows may omit the clone size; those that give it use once, few, many or a size class.

clone size: few; V gene: TRBV27; J gene: TRBJ1-1; D gene: TRBD1; CDR3 protein: CASSMDRMNTEAFF; CDR3 DNA: TGTGCCAGCAGTATGGACAGGATGAACACTGAAGCTTTCTTT
clone size: -; V gene: TRBV29-1; J gene: TRBJ2-5; D gene: TRBD1; CDR3 protein: CSVVGQGRRETQYF; CDR3 DNA: TGCAGCGTTGTAGGACAGGGAAGGAGGGAGACCCAGTACTTC
clone size: -; V gene: TRBV9; J gene: TRBJ2-2; D gene: -; CDR3 protein: CASSVVSNTGELFF; CDR3 DNA: TGTGCCAGCAGCGTAGTATCCAACACCGGGGAGCTGTTTTTT
clone size: -; V gene: TRBV29-1; J gene: TRBJ2-5; D gene: -; CDR3 protein: CSVEGGFGETQYF; CDR3 DNA: TGCAGCGTTGAGGGGGGTTTTGGAGAGACCCAGTACTTC
clone size: -; V gene: TRBV30; J gene: TRBJ1-6; D gene: -; CDR3 protein: CACDRYNSPLHF; CDR3 DNA: TGTGCCTGCGACAGATATAATTCACCCCTCCACTTT
clone size: -; V gene: TRBV4-2; J gene: TRBJ2-7; D gene: TRBD1; CDR3 protein: CASSRNPGTAIYEQYF; CDR3 DNA: TGTGCCAGCAGCCGGAACCCCGGGACAGCGATCTACGAGCAGTACTTC
clone size: -; V gene: TRBV19; J gene: TRBJ2-2; D gene: TRBD2; CDR3 protein: CASGLAGGRAGELFF; CDR3 DNA: TGTGCCAGTGGACTAGCGGGAGGTAGGGCCGGGGAGCTGTTTTTT
clone size: -; V gene: TRBV6-1; J gene: TRBJ2-3; D gene: -; CDR3 protein: CASSEHRIDTQYF; CDR3 DNA: TGTGCCAGCAGTGAACACAGGATAGATACGCAGTATTTT
clone size: -; V gene: TRBV7-2; J gene: TRBJ1-1; D gene: -; CDR3 protein: CASSFDKNTEAFF; CDR3 DNA: TGTGCCAGCAGCTTCGACAAGAACACTGAAGCTTTCTTT
clone size: -; V gene: TRBV28; J gene: TRBJ1-3; D gene: TRBD1; CDR3 protein: CASQGQGNTIYF; CDR3 DNA: TGTGCCAGCCAGGGACAGGGAAACACCATATATTTT
clone size: -; V gene: TRBV5-1; J gene: TRBJ2-3; D gene: -; CDR3 protein: CASSLEGARGTQYF; CDR3 DNA: TGCGCCAGCAGCTTGGAAGGGGCCCGAGGTACGCAGTATTTT
clone size: -; V gene: TRBV28; J gene: TRBJ2-7; D gene: TRBD1; CDR3 protein: CASSLAGQGDEQYF; CDR3 DNA: TGTGCCAGCAGTTTAGCTGGACAGGGGGACGAGCAGTACTTC
clone size: -; V gene: TRBV28; J gene: TRBJ1-4; D gene: TRBD1; CDR3 protein: CASRSRRTGANEKLFF; CDR3 DNA: TGTGCCAGCAGGTCCCGTCGGACAGGGGCTAATGAAAAACTGTTTTTT
clone size: -; V gene: TRBV7-2; J gene: TRBJ1-2; D gene: TRBD1; CDR3 protein: CASSPDRGAYGYTF; CDR3 DNA: TGTGCCAGCAGCCCCGACAGGGGCGCCTATGGCTACACCTTC
clone size: -; V gene: TRBV6-1; J gene: TRBJ2-1; D gene: TRBD1; CDR3 protein: CASTGTVNEQFF; CDR3 DNA: TGTGCCAGCACAGGGACAGTCAATGAGCAGTTCTTC
clone size: -; V gene: TRBV6-5; J gene: TRBJ2-7; D gene: -; CDR3 protein: CASSSLGTQPMKHF; CDR3 DNA: TGTGCCAGCAGTTCCCTCGGGACACAGCCTATGAAGCACTTC
clone size: -; V gene: TRBV19; J gene: TRBJ2-7; D gene: -; CDR3 protein: CASKGGYEQYF; CDR3 DNA: TGTGCCAGTAAAGGCGGTTACGAGCAGTACTTC
clone size: -; V gene: TRBV5-1; J gene: TRBJ2-1; D gene: TRBD2; CDR3 protein: CASSLRLAGGQGEQFF; CDR3 DNA: TGCGCCAGCAGCTTGAGGTTAGCGGGAGGGCAAGGTGAGCAGTTCTTC
clone size: -; V gene: TRBV6-5; J gene: TRBJ2-7; D gene: TRBD2; CDR3 protein: CASSVYSGGAGEQYF; CDR3 DNA: TGTGCCAGCAGTGTCTATAGCGGGGGGGCGGGCGAGCAGTACTTC
clone size: few; V gene: TRBV10-1; J gene: TRBJ1-1; D gene: -; CDR3 protein: CASSVEGAGTEAFF; CDR3 DNA: TGCGCCAGCAGTGTGGAGGGCGCGGGTACTGAAGCTTTCTTT
clone size: -; V gene: TRBV27; J gene: TRBJ2-1; D gene: -; CDR3 protein: CASRGGSSGKYNEQFF; CDR3 DNA: TGTGCTTCAAGGGGGGGTTCCAGCGGGAAGTACAATGAGCAGTTCTTC
clone size: once; V gene: TRBV6-5; J gene: TRBJ1-2; D gene: -; CDR3 protein: CASSSTGSWGYTF; CDR3 DNA: TGTGCCAGCAGTTCGACAGGTTCTTGGGGCTACACCTTC
clone size: -; V gene: TRBV6-5; J gene: TRBJ1-1; D gene: -; CDR3 protein: CASSYSGGLGTEAFF; CDR3 DNA: TGTGCCAGCAGTTACTCAGGTGGGCTGGGCACTGAAGCTTTCTTT
clone size: -; V gene: TRBV7-9; J gene: TRBJ2-7; D gene: TRBD2; CDR3 protein: CASSLRGQAGVREQYF; CDR3 DNA: TGTGCCAGCAGCTTAAGGGGCCAAGCGGGAGTACGCGAGCAGTACTTC
clone size: -; V gene: TRBV28; J gene: TRBJ1-2; D gene: TRBD1; CDR3 protein: CASSSDRNYGYTF; CDR3 DNA: TGTGCCAGCAGTTCGGACAGGAACTATGGCTACACCTTC
clone size: -; V gene: TRBV15; J gene: TRBJ2-7; D gene: -; CDR3 protein: CATSRPDSYSYEQYF; CDR3 DNA: TGTGCCACCAGCAGACCTGACAGCTACTCCTACGAGCAGTACTTC
clone size: -; V gene: TRBV14; J gene: TRBJ1-1; D gene: TRBD1; CDR3 protein: CASSQGWGTGDGRTEAFF; CDR3 DNA: TGTGCCAGCAGCCAAGGGTGGGGGACAGGGGATGGGCGCACTGAAGCTTTCTTT
clone size: -; V gene: TRBV28; J gene: TRBJ2-7; D gene: TRBD2; CDR3 protein: CATNIGGTAYEQYF; CDR3 DNA: TGTGCCACCAACATCGGGGGGACGGCCTACGAGCAGTACTTC
clone size: -; V gene: TRBV28; J gene: TRBJ2-1; D gene: TRBD1; CDR3 protein: CASSLGARQGPYNEQFF; CDR3 DNA: TGTGCCAGCAGTTTAGGAGCCCGACAGGGTCCCTACAATGAGCAGTTCTTC
clone size: -; V gene: TRBV28; J gene: TRBJ2-6; D gene: TRBD1; CDR3 protein: CASSLAAGGVPGANVLTF; CDR3 DNA: TGTGCCAGCAGTTTAGCCGCAGGGGGCGTACCTGGGGCCAACGTCCTGACTTTC
clone size: -; V gene: TRBV18; J gene: TRBJ2-5; D gene: -; CDR3 protein: CASSWTVQETQYF; CDR3 DNA: TGTGCCAGCTCGTGGACAGTCCAAGAGACCCAGTACTTC
clone size: -; V gene: TRBV19; J gene: TRBJ1-5; D gene: -; CDR3 protein: CASRTVDSNQPQHF; CDR3 DNA: TGTGCCAGCAGGACAGTAGATAGCAATCAGCCCCAGCATTTT
clone size: -; V gene: TRBV5-6; J gene: TRBJ2-2; D gene: -; CDR3 protein: CASSFVGRTGELFF; CDR3 DNA: TGTGCCAGCAGCTTTGTAGGGAGGACCGGGGAGCTGTTTTTT
clone size: -; V gene: TRBV25-1; J gene: TRBJ2-1; D gene: -; CDR3 protein: CASSENPGGASYNEQFF; CDR3 DNA: TGTGCCAGCAGTGAAAACCCCGGCGGGGCATCCTACAATGAGCAGTTCTTC
clone size: once; V gene: TRBV7-9; J gene: TRBJ1-6; D gene: -; CDR3 protein: CSSSRVDSPLHF; CDR3 DNA: TGTTCCAGCTCCAGGGTTGATTCACCCCTCCACTTT
clone size: few; V gene: TRBV29-1; J gene: TRBJ1-4; D gene: -; CDR3 protein: CSVWEDEKLFF; CDR3 DNA: TGCAGCGTTTGGGAGGATGAAAAACTGTTTTTT
clone size: -; V gene: TRBV30; J gene: TRBJ2-2; D gene: TRBD2; CDR3 protein: CAWSVIAGRAGELFF; CDR3 DNA: TGTGCCTGGAGTGTTATAGCCGGGAGGGCCGGGGAGCTGTTTTTT
clone size: -; V gene: TRBV28; J gene: TRBJ1-2; D gene: -; CDR3 protein: CASSLRGTYGYTF; CDR3 DNA: TGTGCCAGCAGCTTAAGGGGAACCTATGGCTACACCTTC
clone size: -; V gene: TRBV19; J gene: TRBJ2-7; D gene: -; CDR3 protein: CASSTTADRIPYEQYF; CDR3 DNA: TGTGCCAGTAGTACAACGGCCGACAGGATACCCTACGAGCAGTACTTC
clone size: -; V gene: TRBV2; J gene: TRBJ2-3; D gene: TRBD2; CDR3 protein: CASIAGGTDTQYF; CDR3 DNA: TGTGCCAGCATAGCGGGAGGGACGGATACGCAGTATTTT
clone size: few; V gene: TRBV2; J gene: TRBJ1-4; D gene: TRBD1; CDR3 protein: CASSQNRGPATNEKLFF; CDR3 DNA: TGTGCCAGCAGTCAAAACAGGGGCCCTGCAACTAATGAAAAACTGTTTTTT
clone size: -; V gene: TRBV28; J gene: TRBJ1-1; D gene: TRBD1; CDR3 protein: CASRKQGAALAEAFF; CDR3 DNA: TGTGCCAGCAGAAAACAGGGGGCGGCCTTGGCCGAAGCTTTCTTT
clone size: -; V gene: TRBV14; J gene: TRBJ2-4; D gene: TRBD2; CDR3 protein: CASSPFGLAGGSAKNIQYF; CDR3 DNA: TGTGCCAGCAGCCCCTTCGGACTAGCGGGGGGTTCAGCCAAAAACATTCAGTACTTC
clone size: once; V gene: TRBV27; J gene: TRBJ2-2; D gene: TRBD1; CDR3 protein: CASSLSGQLTGELFF; CDR3 DNA: TGTGCCAGCAGTTTATCGGGACAGCTCACCGGGGAGCTGTTTTTT
clone size: -; V gene: TRBV7-9; J gene: TRBJ2-6; D gene: -; CDR3 protein: CASSLTGVRSGANVLTF; CDR3 DNA: TGTGCCAGCAGCTTAACGGGGGTTCGGTCTGGGGCCAACGTCCTGACTTTC